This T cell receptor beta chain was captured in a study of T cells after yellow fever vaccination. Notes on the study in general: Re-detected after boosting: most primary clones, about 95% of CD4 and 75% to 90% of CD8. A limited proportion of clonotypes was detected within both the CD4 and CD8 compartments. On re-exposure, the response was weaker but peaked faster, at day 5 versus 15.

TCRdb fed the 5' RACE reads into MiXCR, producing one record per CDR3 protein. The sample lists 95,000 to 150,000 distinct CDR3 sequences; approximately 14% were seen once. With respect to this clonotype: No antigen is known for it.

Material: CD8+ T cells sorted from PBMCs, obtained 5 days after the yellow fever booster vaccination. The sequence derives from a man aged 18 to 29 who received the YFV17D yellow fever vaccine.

The CDR3 DNA reads as TGTGCCAGCAGTTACTCGGGCAGGGATCTCTCCTACAATGAGCAGTTCTTC. Its protein is CASSYSGRDLSYNEQFF. The chain employs TRBV6-2 or TRBV6-3 and TRBJ2-1; a possible D gene is TRBD1 (5 bases). The V end was cut by 0 bases, the J end by 0 bases, with 12 bases between. This CDR3 is built from 17 residues. Germline V CDR1 and CDR2: MNHEY, SVGEGT.